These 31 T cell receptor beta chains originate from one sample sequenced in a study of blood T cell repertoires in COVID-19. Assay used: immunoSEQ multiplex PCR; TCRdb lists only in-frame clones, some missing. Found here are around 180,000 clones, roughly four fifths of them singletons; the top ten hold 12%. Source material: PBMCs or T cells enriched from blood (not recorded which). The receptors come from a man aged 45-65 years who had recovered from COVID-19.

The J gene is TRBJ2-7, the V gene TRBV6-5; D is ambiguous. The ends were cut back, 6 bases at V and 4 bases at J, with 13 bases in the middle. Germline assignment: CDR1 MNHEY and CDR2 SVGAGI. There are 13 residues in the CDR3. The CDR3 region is CASRLTTGYEQYF. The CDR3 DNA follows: TGTGCCAGCAGGTTAACTACTGGGTACGAGCAGTACTTC.

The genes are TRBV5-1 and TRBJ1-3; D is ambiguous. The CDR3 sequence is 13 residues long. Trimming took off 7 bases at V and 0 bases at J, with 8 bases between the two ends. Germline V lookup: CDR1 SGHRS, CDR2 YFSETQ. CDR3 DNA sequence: TGCGCCAGCTCCTCCGGCTCTGGAAACACCATATATTTT. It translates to CASSSGSGNTIYF.

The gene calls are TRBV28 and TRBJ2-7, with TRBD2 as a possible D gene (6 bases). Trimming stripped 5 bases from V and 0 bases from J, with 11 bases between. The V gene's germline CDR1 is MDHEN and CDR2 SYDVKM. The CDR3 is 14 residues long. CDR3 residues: CASSVAGSSYEQYF. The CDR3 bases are TGTGCCAGCAGTGTGGCGGGGAGCTCCTACGAGCAGTACTTC.

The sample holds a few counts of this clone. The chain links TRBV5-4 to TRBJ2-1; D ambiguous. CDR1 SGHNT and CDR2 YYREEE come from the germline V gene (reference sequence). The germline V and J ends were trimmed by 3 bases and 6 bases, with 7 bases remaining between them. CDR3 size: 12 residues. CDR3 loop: CASSSGGNEQFF. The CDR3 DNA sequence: TGTGCCAGCAGCTCGGGTGGCAATGAGCAGTTCTTC.

The CDR3 reads CASSSQGRETQYF. Written as DNA, the CDR3 is TGTGCCAGCAGCTCGCAGGGTCGGGAGACCCAGTACTTC. V gene TRBV5-6 combines with J gene TRBJ2-5; D possibly corresponds to TRBD1 (5 bases). The length of the CDR3 is 13 residues. V was clipped by 3 bases and J by 5 bases, with 11 bases between them. From germline, CDR1 is SGHDT and CDR2 YYEEEE.

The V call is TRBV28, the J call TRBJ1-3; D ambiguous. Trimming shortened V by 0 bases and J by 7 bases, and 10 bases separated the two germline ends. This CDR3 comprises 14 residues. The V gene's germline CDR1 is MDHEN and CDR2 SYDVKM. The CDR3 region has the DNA TGTGCCAGCAGTTTATGGAGTAGTCGCAACACCATATATTTT. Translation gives CASSLWSSRNTIYF.

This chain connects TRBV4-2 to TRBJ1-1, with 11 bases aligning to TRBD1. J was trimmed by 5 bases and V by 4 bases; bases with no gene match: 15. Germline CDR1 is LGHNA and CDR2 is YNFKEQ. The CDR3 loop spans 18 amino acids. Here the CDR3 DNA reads TGTGCCAGCAGCCCGACCAGCGGGACAGGGGGTAGTAAGACTGAAGCTTTCTTT. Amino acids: CASSPTSGTGGSKTEAFF.

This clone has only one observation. The CDR3 DNA sequence: TGTGCCAGTAGTGTGGACAGGGCGAGGAGCTCCTATAATTCACCCCTCCACTTT. This encodes CASSVDRARSSYNSPLHF. V is TRBV19 and J is TRBJ1-6, with 8 bases identical to TRBD1. The length of the CDR3 is 18 residues. The V gene end was trimmed by 5 bases and the J gene end by 0 bases; junction bases not matched to a gene: 9. Germline-derived CDR1 and CDR2 are LNHDA and SQIVND (reference sequence). The full variable domain, its missing parts supplied by reference TRBV19 and TRBJ1-6, is DGGITQSPKYLFRKEGQNVTLSCEQNLNHDAMYWYRQDPGQGLRLIYYSQIVNDFQKGDIAEGYSVSREKKESFPLTVTSAQKNPTAFYLCASSVDRARSSYNSPLHFGNGTRLTVT.

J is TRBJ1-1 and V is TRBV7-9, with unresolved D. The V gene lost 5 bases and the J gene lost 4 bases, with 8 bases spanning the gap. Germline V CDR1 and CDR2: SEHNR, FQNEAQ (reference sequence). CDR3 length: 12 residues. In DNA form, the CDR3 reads TGTGCCAGCAGCCTAGGGAGCACTGAAGCTTTCTTT. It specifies CASSLGSTEAFF. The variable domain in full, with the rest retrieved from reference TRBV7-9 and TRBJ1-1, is DTGVSQNPRHKITKRGQNVTFRCDPISEHNRLYWYRQTLGQGPEFLTYFQNEAQLEKSRLLSDRFSAERPKGSFSTLEIQRTEQGDSAMYLCASSLGSTEAFFGQGTRLTVV.

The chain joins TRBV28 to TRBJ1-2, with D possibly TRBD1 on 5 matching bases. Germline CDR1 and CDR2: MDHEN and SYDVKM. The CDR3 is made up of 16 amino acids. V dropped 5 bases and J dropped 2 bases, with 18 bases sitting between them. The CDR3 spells CASSPPYRLLNYGYTF. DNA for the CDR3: TGTGCCAGCAGTCCCCCGTACAGGCTCCTGAACTATGGCTACACCTTC.

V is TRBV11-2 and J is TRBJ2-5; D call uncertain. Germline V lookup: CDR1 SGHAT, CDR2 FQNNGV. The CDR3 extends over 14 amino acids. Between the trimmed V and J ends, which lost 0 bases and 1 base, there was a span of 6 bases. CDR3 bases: TGTGCCAGCAGCTTAGATCTAACCCAAGAGACCCAGTACTTC. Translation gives CASSLDLTQETQYF.

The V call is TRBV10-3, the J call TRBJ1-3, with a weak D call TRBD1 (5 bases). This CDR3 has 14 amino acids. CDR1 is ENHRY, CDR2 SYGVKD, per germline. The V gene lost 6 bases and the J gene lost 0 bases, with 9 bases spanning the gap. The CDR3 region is CAIRKDNSGNTIYF. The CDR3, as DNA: TGTGCCATCAGGAAGGACAACTCTGGAAACACCATATATTTT.

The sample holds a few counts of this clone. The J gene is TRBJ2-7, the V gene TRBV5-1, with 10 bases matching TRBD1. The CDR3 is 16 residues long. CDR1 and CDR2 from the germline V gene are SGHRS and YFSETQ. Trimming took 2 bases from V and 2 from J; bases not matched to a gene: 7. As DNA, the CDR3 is TGCGCCAGCAGCTTCTGGACAGGGGGATCAGCCTACGAGCAGTACTTC. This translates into CASSFWTGGSAYEQYF. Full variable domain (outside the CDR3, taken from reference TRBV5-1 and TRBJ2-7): KAGVTQTPRYLIKTRGQQVTLSCSPISGHRSVSWYQQTPGQGLQFLFEYFSETQRNKGNFPGRFSGRQFSNSRSEMNVSTLELGDSALYLCASSFWTGGSAYEQYFGPGTRLTVT.

CDR3 bases: TGTGCCAGCAGTCCCCACACAAATCAGCCCCAGCATTTT. This gives the protein CASSPHTNQPQHF. The chain is built from TRBV7-2 and TRBJ1-5; no reliable D call. This CDR3 has 13 amino acids. The germline V gene encodes CDR1 SGHTA and CDR2 FQGNSA. V was shortened by 6 bases and J by 4 bases, with 10 bases between the two germline ends.

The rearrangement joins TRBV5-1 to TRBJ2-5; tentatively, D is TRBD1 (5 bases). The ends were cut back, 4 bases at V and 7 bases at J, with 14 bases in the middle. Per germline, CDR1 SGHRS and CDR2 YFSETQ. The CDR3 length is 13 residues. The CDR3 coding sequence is TGCGCCAGCAGCCCGACAGAGAAGGGGACCCAGTACTTC. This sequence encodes CASSPTEKGTQYF.

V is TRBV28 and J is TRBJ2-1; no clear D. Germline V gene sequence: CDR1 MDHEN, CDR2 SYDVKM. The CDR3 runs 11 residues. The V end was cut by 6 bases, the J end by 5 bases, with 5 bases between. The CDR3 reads CASRYHNEQFF. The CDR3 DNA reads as TGTGCCAGCAGGTATCACAATGAGCAGTTCTTC.

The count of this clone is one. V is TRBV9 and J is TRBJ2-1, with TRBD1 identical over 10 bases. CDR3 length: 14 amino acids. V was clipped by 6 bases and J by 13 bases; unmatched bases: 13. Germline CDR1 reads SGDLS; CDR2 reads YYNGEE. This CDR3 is CASNDYGTGEPQFF. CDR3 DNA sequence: TGTGCCAGCAACGACTACGGGACAGGGGAGCCACAGTTCTTC.

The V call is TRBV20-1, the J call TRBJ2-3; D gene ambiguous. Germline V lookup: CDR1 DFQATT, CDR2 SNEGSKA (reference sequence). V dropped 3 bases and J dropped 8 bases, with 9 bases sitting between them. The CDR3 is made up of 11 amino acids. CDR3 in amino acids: CSASRDGTQYF. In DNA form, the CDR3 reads TGCAGTGCTAGTCGAGATGGTACGCAGTATTTT.

CDR3 nucleotide sequence: TGTGCCAGCGATGATACAGGGTATTCGACCCTCCACTTT. It specifies CASDDTGYSTLHF. V usage is TRBV6-5 and J usage is TRBJ1-6, with D maybe TRBD1 (6 bases). The germline V and J ends were trimmed by 8 bases and 14 bases, with 19 bases remaining between them. This CDR3 contains 13 residues. CDR1 and CDR2 (germline): MNHEY, SVGAGI.

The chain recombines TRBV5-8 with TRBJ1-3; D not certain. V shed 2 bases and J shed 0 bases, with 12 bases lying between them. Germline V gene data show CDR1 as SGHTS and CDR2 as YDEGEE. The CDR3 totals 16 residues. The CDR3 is CASSFLSGSSGNTIYF. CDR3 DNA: TGTGCCAGCAGCTTCCTTTCAGGATCCTCTGGAAACACCATATATTTT.

The CDR3 loop reads CASSIEPSSYNSPLHF. The DNA for the CDR3 is TGTGCCAGCAGCATAGAACCGAGCTCCTATAATTCACCCCTCCACTTT. This sequence joins TRBV7-4 and TRBJ1-6; D not certain. Trimming took 5 bases from V and 0 from J, leaving 11 bases between them. The CDR3 has 16 residues. Germline V gene data show CDR1 as SGHVT and CDR2 as SQSDAQ. Looking up the rest from reference TRBV7-4 and TRBJ1-6 gives the full variable domain: GAGVSQSPRYKVAKRGRDVALRCDSISGHVTLYWYRQTLGQGSEVLTYSQSDAQRDKSGRPSGRFSAERPERSVSTLKIQRTEQGDSAVYLCASSIEPSSYNSPLHFGNGTRLTVT.

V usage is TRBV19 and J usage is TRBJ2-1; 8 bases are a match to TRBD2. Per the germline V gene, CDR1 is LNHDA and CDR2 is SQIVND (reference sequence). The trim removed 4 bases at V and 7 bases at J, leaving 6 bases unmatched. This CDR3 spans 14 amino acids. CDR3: CASSNGGGLNEQFF. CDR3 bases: TGTGCCAGTAGTAACGGGGGGGGTTTAAATGAGCAGTTCTTC.

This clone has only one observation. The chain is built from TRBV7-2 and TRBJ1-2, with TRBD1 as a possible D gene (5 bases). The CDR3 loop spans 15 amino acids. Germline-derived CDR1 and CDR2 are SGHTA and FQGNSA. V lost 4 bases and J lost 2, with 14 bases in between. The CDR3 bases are TGTGCCAGCAGCTCCTTCAGGGTTCCCAACTATGGCTACACCTTC. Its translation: CASSSFRVPNYGYTF.

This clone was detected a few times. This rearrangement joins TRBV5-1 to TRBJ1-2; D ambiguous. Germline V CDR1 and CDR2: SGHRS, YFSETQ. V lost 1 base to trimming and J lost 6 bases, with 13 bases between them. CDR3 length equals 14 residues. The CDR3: CASSLTGKWDGYTF. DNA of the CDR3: TGCGCCAGCAGCTTGACCGGGAAGTGGGATGGCTACACCTTC.

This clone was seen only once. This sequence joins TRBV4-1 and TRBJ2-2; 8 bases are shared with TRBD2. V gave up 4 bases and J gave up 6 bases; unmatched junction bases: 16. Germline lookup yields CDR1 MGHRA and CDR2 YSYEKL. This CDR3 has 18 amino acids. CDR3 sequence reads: CASSLSIWAGGSAGELFF. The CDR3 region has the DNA TGCGCCAGCAGCCTTTCAATCTGGGCGGGGGGAAGCGCCGGGGAGCTGTTTTTT.

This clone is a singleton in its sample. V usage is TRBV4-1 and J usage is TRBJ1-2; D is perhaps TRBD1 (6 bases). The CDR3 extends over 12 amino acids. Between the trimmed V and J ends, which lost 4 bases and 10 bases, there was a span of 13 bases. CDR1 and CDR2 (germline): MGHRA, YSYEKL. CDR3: CASSLKQGSYTF. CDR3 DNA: TGCGCCAGCAGCCTTAAACAGGGATCCTACACCTTC.

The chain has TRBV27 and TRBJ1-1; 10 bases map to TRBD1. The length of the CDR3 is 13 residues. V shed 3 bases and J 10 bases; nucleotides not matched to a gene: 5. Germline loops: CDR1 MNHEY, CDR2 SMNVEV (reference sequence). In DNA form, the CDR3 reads TGTGCCAGCAGTTTGCTCGACAGGGGGCGAGCTTTCTTT. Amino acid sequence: CASSLLDRGRAFF.

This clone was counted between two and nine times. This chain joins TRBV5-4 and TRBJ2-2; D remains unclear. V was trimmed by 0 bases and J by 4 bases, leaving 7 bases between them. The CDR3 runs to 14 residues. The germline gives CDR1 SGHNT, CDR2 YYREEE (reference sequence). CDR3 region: CASSLVHVTGELFF. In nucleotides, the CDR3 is TGTGCCAGCAGCTTGGTACACGTCACCGGGGAGCTGTTTTTT.

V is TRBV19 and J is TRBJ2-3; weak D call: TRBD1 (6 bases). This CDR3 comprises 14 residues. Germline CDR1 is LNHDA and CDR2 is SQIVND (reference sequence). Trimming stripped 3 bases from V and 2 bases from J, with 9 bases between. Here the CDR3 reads CASSIGQNTDTQYF. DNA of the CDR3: TGTGCCAGTAGTATTGGACAGAACACAGATACGCAGTATTTT.

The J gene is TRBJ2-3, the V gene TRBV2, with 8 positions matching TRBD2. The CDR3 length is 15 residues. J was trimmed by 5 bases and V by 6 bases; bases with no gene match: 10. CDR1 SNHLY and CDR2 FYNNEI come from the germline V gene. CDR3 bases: TGTGCCAGCAGCCTGAGCGGGGGCCGGGAAGATACGCAGTATTTT. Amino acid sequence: CASSLSGGREDTQYF.

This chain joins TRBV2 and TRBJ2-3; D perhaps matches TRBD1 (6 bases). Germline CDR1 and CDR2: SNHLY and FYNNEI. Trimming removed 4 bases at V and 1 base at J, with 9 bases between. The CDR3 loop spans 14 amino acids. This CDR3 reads CASSGDTGTDTQYF. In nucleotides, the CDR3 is TGTGCCAGCAGTGGGGACACAGGCACAGATACGCAGTATTTT. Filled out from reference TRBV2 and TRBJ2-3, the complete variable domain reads EPEVTQTPSHQVTQMGQEVILRCVPISNHLYFYWYRQILGQKVEFLVSFYNNEISEKSEIFDDQFSVERPDGSNFTLKIRSTKLEDSAMYFCASSGDTGTDTQYFGPGTRLTVL.